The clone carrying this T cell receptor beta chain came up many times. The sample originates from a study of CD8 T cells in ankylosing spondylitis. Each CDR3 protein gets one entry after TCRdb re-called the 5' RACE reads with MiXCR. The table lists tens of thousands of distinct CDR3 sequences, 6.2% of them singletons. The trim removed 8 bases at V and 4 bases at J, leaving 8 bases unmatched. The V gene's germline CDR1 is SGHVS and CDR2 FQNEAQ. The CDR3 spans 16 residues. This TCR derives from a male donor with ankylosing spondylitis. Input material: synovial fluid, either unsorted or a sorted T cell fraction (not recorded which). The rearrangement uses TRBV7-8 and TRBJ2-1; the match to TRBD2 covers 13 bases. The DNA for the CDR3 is TGTGCCAGCGGGGGGACTAGCGGGACTATTTACAATGAGCAGTTCTTC. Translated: CASGGTSGTIYNEQFF.